Listed below are T cell receptor beta chains from one sample, sequenced in a study of T cells in Graves' hyperthyroidism and ophthalmopathy. TCRdb re-analysed the multiplex PCR reads in MiXCR, keeping a single row per CDR3 protein. The repertoire holds 610,000 or so distinct CDR3 sequences, with roughly 50% as singletons. The material sequenced was peripheral blood or thyroid tissue (not recorded which). All receptors derive from a woman aged 18 to 35 with Graves' hyperthyroidism. CDR3s include the opening cysteine and the closing phenylalanine or tryptophan. A D gene is named only where the DNA matches it firmly. Rows give clone size only sometimes, using once, few, many, or a class for an expanded clone.

size	J	D	V	CDR3	DNA
-	TRBJ1-4	-	TRBV28	CASSTMRKLFF	TGTGCCAGCAGTACCATGCGGAAACTGTTTTTT
many	TRBJ1-1	-	TRBV7-2	CASTQQLMNTEAFF	TGTGCCAGCACACAGCAGCTCATGAACACTGAAGCTTTCTTT
few	TRBJ2-7	TRBD2	TRBV29-1	CSSPGTSSNEQYF	TGCAGCTCACCTGGGACTAGCTCCAACGAGCAGTACTTC
-	TRBJ1-5	-	TRBV7-9	CASSPRTSGTQHF	TGTGCCAGCAGCCCAAGGACTAGCGGCACCCAGCATTTT
once	TRBJ1-2	-	TRBV7-6	CASSRGDF	TGTGCCAGCAGCAGGGGGGACTTC
-	TRBJ1-2	TRBD1	TRBV20-1	CSGSPGQGNYGYTF	TGCAGTGGGTCCCCGGGACAGGGGAACTATGGCTACACCTTC
-	TRBJ1-5	-	TRBV18	CASSRPRHF	TGTGCCAGCTCACGGCCGCGGCATTTT
-	TRBJ2-7	-	TRBV10-3	CAISARDTGIHEQYF	TGTGCCATCAGTGCTAGAGATACAGGGATCCACGAGCAGTACTTC
many	TRBJ2-7	TRBD1	TRBV12-3/TRBV12-4	CASRPGGGEQYF	TGTGCCAGCAGGCCAGGGGGCGGCGAGCAGTACTTC
many	TRBJ1-3	-	TRBV2	CASSESPVGNTIYF	TGTGCCAGCAGTGAAAGCCCAGTCGGAAACACCATATATTTT
-	TRBJ1-2	TRBD1	TRBV10-1	CASSERDREGYTF	TGCGCCAGCAGTGAAAGGGACAGGGAAGGCTACACCTTC
-	TRBJ2-2	-	TRBV12-5	CASGLRGREYTGELFF	TGTGCTAGTGGTTTGAGGGGCAGAGAGTACACCGGGGAGCTGTTTTTT
-	TRBJ2-1	TRBD2	TRBV7-7	CASSLSSGGYNEQFF	TGTGCCAGCAGCTTATCTAGCGGAGGATACAATGAGCAGTTCTTC
-	TRBJ2-5	-	TRBV7-2	CASSLWLGEETQYF	TGTGCCAGCAGCTTATGGCTGGGAGAGGAGACCCAGTACTTC
many	TRBJ1-2	-	TRBV9	CASSVAGTPYGYTF	TGTGCCAGCAGCGTAGCCGGGACGCCCTATGGCTACACCTTC
few	TRBJ2-2	-	TRBV11-3	CASSSIWTGELFF	TGTGCCAGCAGCTCCATTTGGACCGGGGAGCTGTTTTTT
many	TRBJ1-6	-	TRBV9	CASSVGGAYNSPLHF	TGTGCCAGCAGCGTAGGTGGAGCCTATAATTCACCCCTCCACTTT
-	TRBJ1-1	TRBD1	TRBV20-1	CSAKDLETGYFRAEAFF	TGCAGTGCGAAGGATCTAGAGACAGGGTATTTTAGAGCTGAAGCTTTCTTT
-	TRBJ2-2	TRBD1	TRBV6-5	CAISYPDPRQGDTGELFF	TGTGCCATCAGTTACCCCGACCCCCGACAGGGGGACACCGGGGAGCTGTTTTTT
many	TRBJ2-5	TRBD1	TRBV27	CASSRQGGETQYF	TGTGCCAGCAGCCGACAGGGGGGAGAGACCCAGTACTTC
medium-sized	TRBJ2-7	TRBD2	TRBV29-1	CSVHLGLAESEQYF	TGCAGCGTTCACCTGGGACTAGCGGAGTCCGAGCAGTACTTC
-	TRBJ1-2	TRBD1	TRBV15	CATRRDREGTGYTF	TGTGCCACCAGGAGAGACAGGGAGGGGACTGGCTACACCTTC
-	TRBJ2-5	-	TRBV24-1	CATSDPRQAAETQYF	TGTGCCACCAGTGATCCCCGACAGGCGGCAGAGACCCAGTACTTC
-	TRBJ1-1	-	TRBV5-5	CACSSGRTVWVVDTEAFF	TGTGCCTGCAGCTCTGGGCGGACGGTGTGGGTTGTGGACACTGAAGCCTTCTTT
-	TRBJ2-6	-	TRBV7-9	CASSDLAVWANVLTF	TGTGCCAGCAGCGACTTAGCGGTTTGGGCCAACGTCCTGACTTTC
once	TRBJ2-7	-	TRBV19	CASSMTWQTGRGAYEQYF	TGTGCCAGTAGTATGACCTGGCAAACAGGCAGGGGGGCCTACGAGCAGTACTTC
many	TRBJ2-7	-	TRBV4-1	CASSRFYMASYEQYF	TGCGCCAGCAGCCGTTTCTATATGGCCTCCTACGAGCAGTACTTC
-	TRBJ2-5	TRBD2	TRBV7-7	CASRIRRLAGSETQYF	TGTGCTAGTAGGATTCGTAGACTAGCGGGATCAGAGACCCAGTACTTC
-	TRBJ2-2	TRBD1	TRBV6-2/TRBV6-3	CASSYPGTATTGELFF	TGTGCCAGCAGTTACCCTGGGACAGCGACAACCGGGGAGCTGTTTTTT